One and the same sample provided the 7 T cell receptor beta chains below, sequenced in a study of CD8+ T cells in alopecia areata. The treatment was: oral pan-JAK inhibitor, 5-10 mg twice daily. The authors extracted RNA and reverse transcribed it into cDNA as the sequencing template. Some clones are missing from TCRdb's copy, which holds only in-frame ones; the method was immunoSEQ multiplex PCR. The sample carries 170,000 or so clones, roughly 50% recorded once. The sample was CD8+ T cells sorted from blood, taken at week 24, from a patient treated with tofacitinib. Receptors originate from a human donor with alopecia areata.

The chain combines TRBV27 with TRBJ2-1; D gene unclear. Germline CDR1 is MNHEY and CDR2 is SMNVEV (reference sequence). CDR3 length: 14 amino acids. V lost 6 bases and J lost 3, with 12 bases in between. This CDR3 reads CASSQDTIYNEQFF. In DNA, the CDR3 is TGTGCCAGCAGCCAAGACACGATCTACAATGAGCAGTTCTTC.

This clone is a singleton in its sample. The chain combines TRBV4-1 with TRBJ2-2, with TRBD1 matching over 7 bases. This CDR3 is built from 19 residues. Germline CDR1 and CDR2: MGHRA and YSYEKL. Trimming at V came to 1 base and at J to 0 bases, leaving 11 bases not matched to a gene. The chain's CDR3 is CASSQGSGSQGANTGELFF. Written as DNA, the CDR3 is TGCGCCAGCAGCCAAGGATCAGGGAGTCAGGGGGCGAACACCGGGGAGCTGTTTTTT.

This clone has a handful of counts. The rearrangement joins TRBV30 to TRBJ2-1, with TRBD1 matching over 9 bases. Germline CDR1 GTSNPN, CDR2 SVGIG (reference sequence). The junction had 7 bases not matched to a gene; V was cut back by 5 bases and J by 8 bases. The CDR3 consists of 13 residues. CDR3 nucleotide sequence: TGTGCCTGGGCGGACAGGGGCTGGGATGAGCAGTTCTTC. Translation: CAWADRGWDEQFF.

This sequence joins TRBV30 and TRBJ1-1; D uncertain. The germline V gene encodes CDR1 GTSNPN and CDR2 SVGIG (reference sequence). Trimming took off 2 bases at V and 1 base at J, with 11 bases between the two ends. The CDR3 extends over 14 amino acids. The CDR3: CAWSRNSENTEAFF. The CDR3 coding sequence is TGTGCCTGGAGTCGGAATAGCGAGAACACTGAAGCTTTCTTT.

V gene TRBV23-1 combines with J gene TRBJ1-4; D gene uncertain. TRBV23-1 is marked as an open reading frame, function uncertain. The CDR3 has 13 residues. Trimming took 3 bases from V and 7 from J, leaving 9 bases between them. The CDR3 coding sequence is TGCGCCAGCAGTCACCGGACGGGTGAAAAACTGTTTTTT. Translating it yields CASSHRTGEKLFF.

The CDR3 sequence: CASSFGPESNYGYTF. CDR3 nucleotides: TGTGCCAGCAGCTTCGGGCCCGAATCTAACTATGGCTACACCTTC. The chain links TRBV7-9 to TRBJ1-2, with D unclear. This CDR3 contains 15 residues. With 3 bases removed from V and 0 bases from J, the gap between germline ends came to 11 bases. Germline-derived CDR1 and CDR2 are SEHNR and FQNEAQ (reference sequence).

As for this clone: Other DNA sequences in the same sample also yield this CDR3. The chain links TRBV7-9 to TRBJ1-1; D is unresolved. Germline assignment: CDR1 SEHNR and CDR2 FQNEAQ (reference sequence). CDR3 size: 14 residues. V lost 0 bases, J lost 1 base, and 6 bases lay in between. The CDR3 bases are TGTGCCAGCAGCTTAGCTGGGAGGAACACTGAAGCTTTCTTT. Protein product: CASSLAGRNTEAFF.